The 31 T cell receptor beta chains in this list originate from one sample, sequenced in a study of monozygotic twins with inflammatory bowel disease. TCRdb reanalyzed the 5' RACE reads, giving one entry per CDR3 protein sequence and no DNA. Across around 380,000 distinct CDR3 sequences, the top ten clones capture more than 2% of the sample. The sequencing input was blood. These receptors were obtained from a human donor with ulcerative colitis or Crohn's disease, or a healthy co-twin of an affected twin (not recorded which).

The CDR3 loop reads CASSRGEYSNQPQHF. This chain joins TRBV7-9 and TRBJ1-5; lacking DNA, the TRBD1 call made by TCRdb goes unchecked. The CDR3 loop spans 15 amino acids. Germline CDR1 reads SEHNR; CDR2 reads FQNEAQ (reference sequence). The full variable domain, its missing parts supplied by reference TRBV7-9 and TRBJ1-5, is DTGVSQNPRHKITKRGQNVTFRCDPISEHNRLYWYRQTLGQGPEFLTYFQNEAQLEKSRLLSDRFSAERPKGSFSTLEIQRTEQGDSAMYLCASSRGEYSNQPQHFGDGTRLSIL.

V gene TRBV25-1 combines with J gene TRBJ2-7; TCRdb's D call, TRBD1, is unchecked because there is no DNA. From germline, CDR1 is MGHDK and CDR2 SYGVNS. There are 16 residues in the CDR3. The CDR3 protein is CASSESPGTGSYEQYF.

The rearrangement joins TRBV7-9 to TRBJ2-1; the D gene TCRdb calls, TRBD1, cannot be checked with no DNA. The length of the CDR3 is 16 residues. Per germline, CDR1 SEHNR and CDR2 FQNEAQ (reference sequence). The CDR3 protein is CASSSTPSGLYNEQFF.

The chain has TRBV12-3 or TRBV12-4 and TRBJ2-4; TCRdb outputs TRBD1, but without DNA this stays unchecked. This CDR3 is built from 15 residues. CDR3 protein: CASSRWTGTKNIQYF.

The rearrangement links TRBV7-6 to TRBJ1-1; TCRdb indicates TRBD1, and absent DNA this call remains unverified. CDR3 length: 13 amino acids. Germline V gives CDR1 SGHVS, CDR2 FNYEAQ. The chain's CDR3 is CASGRGGNTEAFF.

This rearrangement joins TRBV20-1 to TRBJ2-1; TCRdb gives TRBD2 as the D gene, but with no DNA this cannot be confirmed. Germline CDR1 DFQATT, CDR2 SNEGSKA (reference sequence). The CDR3 is 15 residues long. The CDR3: CSASPLAGHYNEQFF.

The genes are TRBV5-1 and TRBJ2-1. The CDR3 is 12 amino acids. Germline loops: CDR1 SGHRS, CDR2 YFSETQ. CDR3 in amino acids: CASSLVSYEQFF.

This chain joins TRBV29-1 and TRBJ2-3. The CDR3 extends over 14 amino acids. CDR1 and CDR2 (germline): SQVTM, ANQGSEA. CDR3 loop: CSVGQLGFTDAQYF.

This chain's CDR3 is CASSFPHPGRETQYF. This chain connects TRBV5-1 to TRBJ2-5; TCRdb reports TRBD1, a call that lacks DNA to check it against. CDR1 SGHRS and CDR2 YFSETQ come from the germline V gene. The CDR3 is 15 amino acids.

The V gene is TRBV19, the J gene TRBJ2-2; TCRdb names TRBD1, which stays unverified in the absence of DNA. Germline V gives CDR1 LNHDA, CDR2 SQIVND (reference sequence). This CDR3 has 14 amino acids. The CDR3 protein is CASSTGHNTGELFF.

V gene TRBV7-2 combines with J gene TRBJ2-3. This CDR3 has 13 amino acids. Germline CDR1 is SGHTA and CDR2 is FQGNSA. The CDR3 loop is CASSWQLKDTQYF.

The chain recombines TRBV5-1 with TRBJ2-1; TCRdb returns TRBD2, unconfirmable since there is no DNA. This CDR3 comprises 18 residues. The germline V gene has CDR1 SGHRS and CDR2 YFSETQ. The CDR3 loop reads CASGKRTSGIGPYNEQFF.

CDR3 sequence reads: CATAVAHQPQHF. This chain links TRBV6-1 with TRBJ1-5. The CDR3 consists of 12 residues. Germline CDR1 MNHNS, CDR2 SASEGT.

CDR3: CASSFRQAVNEQFF. The gene calls are TRBV7-2 and TRBJ2-1; with no DNA, the TCRdb D assignment of TRBD1 cannot be verified. There are 14 residues in the CDR3. CDR1 and CDR2 from the germline V gene are SGHTA and FQGNSA.

The gene calls are TRBV11-2 and TRBJ2-3; lacking DNA, the TRBD2 call made by TCRdb goes unchecked. Germline CDR1 reads SGHAT; CDR2 reads FQNNGV. This CDR3 comprises 18 residues. The CDR3 loop reads CASSAALGSRRSTDTQYF.

The V gene is TRBV5-1, the J gene TRBJ2-7. Looked up from germline, CDR1 is SGHRS and CDR2 is YFSETQ. The CDR3 length is 13 residues. The CDR3 region is CASSSTGFYEQYF.

This chain links TRBV7-6 with TRBJ2-2; TCRdb's D call of TRBD1 is untestable without DNA. This CDR3 contains 13 residues. Looked up from germline, CDR1 is SGHVS and CDR2 is FNYEAQ. CDR3: CASSPGDTGELFF.

This sequence joins TRBV2 and TRBJ2-7. This CDR3 is built from 13 residues. Germline lookup yields CDR1 SNHLY and CDR2 FYNNEI. The CDR3 region is CASSEAPWDEQYF.

The rearrangement links TRBV29-1 to TRBJ2-3; TCRdb gives TRBD2 as the D gene, but with no DNA this cannot be confirmed. From germline, CDR1 is SQVTM and CDR2 ANQGSEA. CDR3 length: 17 residues. The CDR3 loop reads CSVKGWPSGRGTDTQYF.

V and J are TRBV20-1 and TRBJ2-7; as DNA is missing, the TRBD1 call by TCRdb cannot be tested. Germline V CDR1 and CDR2: DFQATT, SNEGSKA (reference sequence). This CDR3 is built from 12 residues. The CDR3 is CSASRSENEQYF.

The rearrangement uses TRBV7-2 and TRBJ1-2; no DNA is available, so the TRBD1 call from TCRdb remains unchecked. The germline CDR1 and CDR2 sequences are SGHTA and FQGNSA. The CDR3 extends over 15 amino acids. The CDR3 spells CASSLGGRTNYGYTF.

V gene TRBV5-1 combines with J gene TRBJ2-7; TCRdb selects TRBD1, and the lack of DNA leaves this call unchecked. CDR1 and CDR2 from the germline V gene are SGHRS and YFSETQ. This CDR3 has 14 amino acids. CDR3 protein: CASSFSGRGGEQYF.

The CDR3 sequence is CATTPRRTGYTGELFF. The V gene is TRBV27, the J gene TRBJ2-2; TCRdb's assignment of TRBD1 cannot be checked, as there is no DNA. Germline CDR1 reads MNHEY; CDR2 reads SMNVEV (reference sequence). The CDR3 runs 16 residues.

Considering frequency, this clonotype is medium-sized. V and J are TRBV30 and TRBJ1-5; TCRdb returns TRBD1, unconfirmable since there is no DNA. In germline, CDR1 is GTSNPN, CDR2 SVGIG (reference sequence). The CDR3 spans 15 residues. CDR3 loop: CAWRTAGGGNQPQHF. The complete variable domain, with remaining parts taken from reference TRBV30 and TRBJ1-5, reads SQTIHQWPATLVQPVGSPLSLECTVEGTSNPNLYWYRQAAGRGLQLLFYSVGIGQISSEVPQNLSASRPQDRQFILSSKKLLLSDSGFYLCAWRTAGGGNQPQHFGDGTRLSIL.

This chain uses TRBV9 with TRBJ2-1; TCRdb returns TRBD2, unconfirmable since there is no DNA. The CDR3 runs to 17 residues. Germline V gene data show CDR1 as SGDLS and CDR2 as YYNGEE. CDR3 in amino acids: CASSVNSGRANYNEQFF.

CDR3: CATSGGGFETQYF. The chain uses TRBV24-1 and TRBJ2-5; TCRdb's D gene call, TRBD1, goes unchecked for lack of DNA. Germline assignment: CDR1 KGHDR and CDR2 SFDVKD. The CDR3 sequence is 13 residues long.

The rearrangement links TRBV5-1 to TRBJ2-5; TCRdb gives TRBD1 as the D gene, but with no DNA this cannot be confirmed. Germline V gives CDR1 SGHRS, CDR2 YFSETQ. This CDR3 region has 16 residues. The CDR3 region is CASSLGLGADQETQYF. Using reference TRBV5-1 and TRBJ2-5 for the parts outside the CDR3, the full variable domain is KAGVTQTPRYLIKTRGQQVTLSCSPISGHRSVSWYQQTPGQGLQFLFEYFSETQRNKGNFPGRFSGRQFSNSRSEMNVSTLELGDSALYLCASSLGLGADQETQYFGPGTRLLVL.

The chain links TRBV5-1 to TRBJ2-1; with no DNA, the TCRdb D assignment of TRBD2 cannot be verified. The CDR3 contains 14 residues. Germline V lookup: CDR1 SGHRS, CDR2 YFSETQ. The CDR3 loop is CASILARLANEQFF.

The gene calls are TRBV7-9 and TRBJ1-6. In germline, CDR1 is SEHNR, CDR2 FQNEAQ (reference sequence). This CDR3 has 13 residues. This CDR3 reads CASRVEGNSPLHF.

The chain is built from TRBV4-1 and TRBJ2-7; TCRdb calls TRBD1, which cannot be checked without DNA. Germline-derived CDR1 and CDR2 are MGHRA and YSYEKL. The CDR3 is made up of 16 amino acids. The CDR3 sequence is CASSPTGVFAGYEQYF.

J is TRBJ2-1 and V is TRBV19. The CDR3 has 15 amino acids. Germline V gene lookup returns CDR1 LNHDA and CDR2 SQIVND (reference sequence). This CDR3 is CASSTTSTSYNEQFF.